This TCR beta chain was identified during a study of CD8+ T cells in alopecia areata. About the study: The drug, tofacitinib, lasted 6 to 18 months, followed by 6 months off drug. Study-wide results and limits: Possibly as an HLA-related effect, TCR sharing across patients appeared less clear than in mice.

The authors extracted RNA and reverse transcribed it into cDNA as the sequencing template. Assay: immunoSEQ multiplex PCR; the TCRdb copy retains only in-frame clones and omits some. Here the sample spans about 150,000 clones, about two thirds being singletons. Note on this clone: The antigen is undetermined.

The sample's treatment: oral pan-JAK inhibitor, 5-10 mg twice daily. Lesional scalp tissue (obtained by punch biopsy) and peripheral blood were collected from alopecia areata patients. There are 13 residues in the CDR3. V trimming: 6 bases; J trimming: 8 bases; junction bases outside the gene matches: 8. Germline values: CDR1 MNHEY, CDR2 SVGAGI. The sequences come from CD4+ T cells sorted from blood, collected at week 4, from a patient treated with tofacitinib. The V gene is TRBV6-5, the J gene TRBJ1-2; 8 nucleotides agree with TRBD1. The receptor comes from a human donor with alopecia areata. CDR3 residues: CASRPQGAVGYTF. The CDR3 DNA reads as TGTGCCAGCAGACCCCAGGGGGCCGTCGGCTACACCTTC.